This T cell receptor beta chain was documented in a study of cytomegalovirus exposure and HLA in healthy donors. Study information: Genotyping showed roughly 86% of fewer than 500 donors falling in the Caucasian-associated ancestry cluster. Study findings and constraints: In an earlier analysis, about 87% or about 30%: the productive usage of most TCR beta V segments.

For this clone: Its target is not known.

The PCR employed 60 Vbeta primers together with 13 Jbeta primers. The authors' processing: A later analysis tallied tens of millions of unique TCR beta chains, around 11 million of them shared. TCRdb keeps only in-frame clones here, not all; method: immunoSEQ multiplex PCR. Clone size and the V and J calls come from that table; the DNA yielded D and trimming. The sample holds some 69,000 clones, roughly two thirds seen once. Sequencing input: PBMCs. This TCR derives from a male donor in good health and CMV-seropositive.

The CDR3 is CSCGGGERELETQYF. The CDR3 coding sequence is TGCAGCTGCGGGGGAGGGGAGCGGGAGCTGGAGACCCAGTACTTC. V gene TRBV29-1 combines with J gene TRBJ2-5; 8 positions agree with TRBD2. The CDR3 covers 15 residues. V gave up 8 bases and J gave up 5 bases; unmatched junction bases: 16. Per the germline V gene, CDR1 is SQVTM and CDR2 is ANQGSEA.